These 6 T cell receptor beta chains originate from one sample sequenced in a study of T cells after yellow fever vaccination. One entry per CDR3 protein, called by TCRdb with MiXCR from the 5' RACE reads. This table has some 100,000 distinct CDR3 sequences, roughly 10% appearing once. This sample comprised CD8+ T cells not binding an NS4B(214-222) dextramer, sorted from PBMCs, obtained around 15 days after the first yellow fever vaccination. The source is a man aged 18 to 29 who received the YFV17D yellow fever vaccine.

This clonotype was detected ten times or more. This chain connects TRBV9 to TRBJ2-3; D possibly corresponds to TRBD2 (6 bases). The CDR3 loop spans 18 amino acids. In germline, CDR1 is SGDLS, CDR2 YYNGEE. The V end was cut by 3 bases, the J end by 5 bases, with 25 bases between. This CDR3 reads CASSGLPGLKMPGDTQYF. For the CDR3, the DNA is TGTGCCAGCAGCGGCCTCCCTGGACTAAAAATGCCGGGAGATACGCAGTATTTT.

Of note for this clonotype: Sequence at one end of the junction differs from germline and may be a read error. The rearrangement uses TRBV6-2 or TRBV6-3 and TRBJ2-1; D perhaps matches TRBD2 (5 bases). The CDR3 loop spans 14 amino acids. CDR1 is MNHEY, CDR2 SVGEGT, per germline. The CDR3 sequence: CASSYSTGYNEHLF. The CDR3 DNA follows: TGTGCCAGCAGTTACTCGACGGGGTACAATGAGCACCTCTTC.

In this sample, this clonotype turned up a few times. This chain joins TRBV20-1 and TRBJ2-4; D is unresolved. The CDR3 contains 15 residues. CDR1 is DFQATT and CDR2 is SNEGSKA in the germline V gene (reference sequence). The V end was cut by 0 bases, the J end by 0 bases, with 9 bases between. CDR3 amino acids: CSARDSTLAKNIQYF. Written as DNA, the CDR3 is TGCAGTGCTAGAGATTCTACTCTAGCCAAAAACATTCAGTACTTC.

This clonotype was detected only once. The rearrangement uses TRBV15 and TRBJ1-5; D is undetermined. The CDR3 contains 15 residues. The germline V and J ends were trimmed by 5 bases and 6 bases, with 17 bases remaining between them. Germline V CDR1 and CDR2: LNHNV, YYDKDF (reference sequence). In DNA form, the CDR3 reads TGTGCCACCAGCGCTGGCCGGGCCGACGGTCAGCCCCAGCATTTT. This encodes CATSAGRADGQPQHF. Looking up the rest from reference TRBV15 and TRBJ1-5 gives the full variable domain: DAMVIQNPRYQVTQFGKPVTLSCSQTLNHNVMYWYQQKSSQAPKLLFHYYDKDFNNEADTPDNFQSRRPNTSFCFLDIRSPGLGDTAMYLCATSAGRADGQPQHFGDGTRLSIL.

This clonotype was observed a few times. The gene calls are TRBV7-8 and TRBJ2-3; 14 bases fit TRBD2. Unmatched junction bases numbered 0, after V lost 1 base and J lost 3 bases. CDR1 SGHVS and CDR2 FQNEAQ come from the germline V gene. This CDR3 has 16 amino acids. The CDR3 DNA reads TGTGCCAGCAGCTTAGGACTAGCGGGGGGGACAGATACGCAGTATTTT. Protein sequence: CASSLGLAGGTDTQYF.

At least ten counts were recorded for this clonotype. This chain links TRBV7-2 with TRBJ1-2; 11 nucleotides align to TRBD1. Germline loops: CDR1 SGHTA, CDR2 FQGNSA. This CDR3 region has 14 residues. After removal of 4 bases from V and 7 bases from J, the junction contained 5 bases not matched to a gene. DNA of the CDR3: TGTGCCAGCAGCTATGGGACAGGGGGACTTGGCTACACCTTC. It codes for CASSYGTGGLGYTF.